Described below is a single T cell receptor beta chain sequence and its context. The data stem from a study of beta chain features in type 1 diabetes. Study-level information: Cell yields, gender and age were comparable in patients and healthy donors. All samples yielded 107,917,701 examined sorted cells.

The germline V gene has CDR1 MDHEN and CDR2 SYDVKM. CDR3 size: 15 residues. V was shortened by 5 bases and J by 4 bases, with 14 bases between the two germline ends. Expressed TCRB transcripts were sequenced because the entire RNA isolate underwent reverse transcription. Clones were read by immunoSEQ multiplex PCR, and TCRdb kept only the in-frame ones, dropping some. Of roughly 120,000 clones listed, roughly 40% are singletons. This chain uses TRBV28 with TRBJ1-4; TRBD1 is a possible D gene (6 bases). Sequencing was performed on stem cell memory CD4+ T cells from blood. This receptor was taken from a woman aged 18-29 years in good health. This CDR3 is CASSPPGHLNEKLFF. CDR3 DNA sequence: TGTGCCAGCAGTCCCCCGGGACACCTTAATGAAAAACTGTTTTTT.